Below are 26 T cell receptor beta chains sequenced from a single sample in a study of blood T cell repertoires in COVID-19. TCRdb's copy holds only in-frame clones and misses some; the assay was immunoSEQ multiplex PCR. Of 130,000 to 150,000 clones in the sample, 85% to 90% were seen once. The sample taken for sequencing was peripheral blood. The source is a human donor in a cohort sampled during active COVID-19.

The chain has TRBV11-1 and TRBJ1-2; 7 positions agree with TRBD1. The CDR3 is made up of 14 amino acids. With 6 bases clipped from V and 3 bases from J, the junction kept 7 bases outside the gene matches. The germline V gene has CDR1 SGHAT and CDR2 FQDESV (reference sequence). The CDR3 DNA is TGTGCCAGCAGTGACGACAGGGCCGACTATGGCTACACCTTC. Amino acid sequence: CASSDDRADYGYTF.

The CDR3 sequence: CASSLGRADEQFF. In DNA, the CDR3 is TGCGCCAGCAGCCTAGGGCGGGCGGATGAGCAGTTCTTC. J is TRBJ2-1 and V is TRBV5-1; D might be TRBD2 (5 bases). The CDR3 spans 13 residues. The germline CDR1 and CDR2 sequences are SGHRS and YFSETQ. Trimming left V 4 bases short and J 8 bases short, with 13 bases between.

This rearrangement joins TRBV7-9 to TRBJ1-2, with D unresolved. Trimming took off 1 base at V and 4 bases at J, with 7 bases between the two ends. The length of the CDR3 is 13 residues. CDR1 SEHNR and CDR2 FQNEAQ come from the germline V gene (reference sequence). The CDR3 DNA sequence: TGTGCCAGCAGCTTAGGTCAGTTCTATGGCTACACCTTC. Its translation: CASSLGQFYGYTF.

The genes are TRBV29-1 and TRBJ1-2, with 7 nucleotides matching TRBD1. The V gene end was trimmed by 7 bases and the J gene end by 1 base; junction bases not matched to a gene: 6. Looked up from germline, CDR1 is SQVTM and CDR2 is ANQGSEA. This CDR3 contains 13 residues. The CDR3 is CSAKRDSNYGYTF. DNA for the CDR3: TGCAGCGCCAAACGGGACAGTAACTATGGCTACACCTTC.

The genes are TRBV25-1 and TRBJ1-1; TRBD1 might be the D (5 bases). Trimming stripped 9 bases from V and 1 base from J, with 9 bases between. Germline-derived CDR1 and CDR2 are MGHDK and SYGVNS. The CDR3 length is 12 residues. The CDR3, as DNA: TGTGCCAGTTTCCAGGGGAACACTGAAGCTTTCTTT. Residues: CASFQGNTEAFF.

The rearrangement uses TRBV5-1 and TRBJ1-4; 8 positions match TRBD1. Per the germline V gene, CDR1 is SGHRS and CDR2 is YFSETQ. The CDR3 totals 16 residues. After removal of 4 bases from V and 4 bases from J, the junction contained 9 bases not matched to a gene. The CDR3 DNA follows: TGCGCCAGCAGCCGGCAAACAGGGGGGATTAATGAAAAACTGTTTTTT. This translates into CASSRQTGGINEKLFF.

The gene calls are TRBV5-1 and TRBJ2-3, with 9 nucleotides matching TRBD2. Germline CDR1 is SGHRS and CDR2 is YFSETQ. With 4 bases clipped from V and 6 bases from J, the junction kept 12 bases outside the gene matches. The CDR3 covers 16 residues. The CDR3: CASSPRVREGRDTQYF. DNA for the CDR3: TGCGCCAGCAGCCCCCGGGTGCGGGAGGGCCGGGATACGCAGTATTTT.

The genes are TRBV3-1 (or the pseudogene TRBV3-2) and TRBJ2-5; TRBD2 aligns across 11 bases. V was clipped by 4 bases and J by 7 bases; unmatched bases: 14. Germline V gene lookup returns CDR1 LGHDT and CDR2 YNNKEL (reference sequence). The CDR3 loop spans 17 amino acids. The CDR3 DNA sequence: TGTGCCAGCAGCCGCAGGCAGGTTAGCGGGGGGGCCCGGACCCAGTACTTC. Protein product: CASSRRQVSGGARTQYF.

The chain links TRBV19 to TRBJ1-1; D not resolved. Germline V gene data show CDR1 as LNHDA and CDR2 as SQIVND (reference sequence). This CDR3 has 13 amino acids. The CDR3 region is CAVSRLTDTEAFF. The CDR3 DNA reads as TGTGCAGTATCACGACTAACGGACACTGAAGCTTTCTTT.

The rearrangement uses TRBV11-2 and TRBJ2-3, with TRBD1 as a possible D gene (5 bases). The germline V and J ends were trimmed by 3 bases and 3 bases, with 10 bases remaining between them. The V gene's germline CDR1 is SGHAT and CDR2 FQNNGV. This CDR3 contains 14 residues. CDR3 loop: CASSFQGGTDTQYF. CDR3 coding DNA: TGTGCCAGCAGCTTTCAGGGTGGAACAGATACGCAGTATTTT. Together with reference TRBV11-2 and TRBJ2-3, the CDR3 gives the full variable domain: EAGVAQSPRYKIIEKRQSVAFWCNPISGHATLYWYQQILGQGPKLLIQFQNNGVVDDSQLPKDRFSAERLKGVDSTLKIQPAKLEDSAVYLCASSFQGGTDTQYFGPGTRLTVL.

The V and J genes are TRBV5-8 and TRBJ1-3; D not certain. Trimming shortened V by 0 bases and J by 2 bases, and 9 bases separated the two germline ends. Per germline, CDR1 SGHTS and CDR2 YDEGEE. The CDR3 is made up of 15 amino acids. CDR3 nucleotide sequence: TGTGCCAGCAGCTTGGCCGGAGGGCCTGGAAACACCATATATTTT. Translation gives CASSLAGGPGNTIYF.

The rearrangement joins TRBV4-2 to TRBJ2-3, with 9 bases identical to TRBD2. This CDR3 region has 15 residues. J gave up 4 bases and V 1 base, and 3 bases lay outside the gene matches. Germline-derived CDR1 and CDR2 are LGHNA and YNFKEQ. The CDR3 reads CASSQGAGGADTQYF. CDR3 in DNA: TGTGCCAGCAGCCAAGGAGCGGGGGGTGCAGATACGCAGTATTTT.

This clone was found once. The rearrangement uses TRBV19 and TRBJ2-5, with a weak D call TRBD1 (5 bases). This CDR3 has 14 amino acids. CDR1 is LNHDA and CDR2 is SQIVND in the germline V gene (reference sequence). The V gene lost 4 bases and the J gene lost 5 bases, with 14 bases spanning the gap. The CDR3 bases are TGTGCCAGTAGTACCGGACACATCCGGGAGACCCAGTACTTC. Protein: CASSTGHIRETQYF.

The V call is TRBV25-1, the J call TRBJ1-2; D is possibly TRBD1 (6 bases). V lost 7 bases, J lost 7 bases, and 22 bases lay in between. The V gene's germline CDR1 is MGHDK and CDR2 SYGVNS. The CDR3 covers 15 residues. CDR3 in DNA: TGTGCCAGCATCCTCAACGGAGGGGGGGCAGGTGGCTACACCTTC. Protein: CASILNGGGAGGYTF.

J is TRBJ2-7 and V is TRBV5-1; TRBD2 agrees at 7 bases. The CDR3 length is 14 residues. Germline V gene sequence: CDR1 SGHRS, CDR2 YFSETQ. V dropped 3 bases and J dropped 0; count of bases not matched to a gene: 3. The DNA of the CDR3 is TGCGCCAGCAGCTCGGGGGGAAGCTCCTACGAGCAGTACTTC. This encodes CASSSGGSSYEQYF.

The V and J genes are TRBV6-2 or TRBV6-3 and TRBJ2-3; D is undetermined. The CDR3 loop spans 17 amino acids. The germline CDR1 and CDR2 sequences are MNHEY and SVGEGT. Trimming removed 6 bases at V and 4 bases at J, with 23 bases between. This CDR3 is CASSTLRQIVFADTQYF. The CDR3 region has the DNA TGTGCCAGCAGCACGTTACGTCAGATTGTGTTCGCAGATACGCAGTATTTT.

V gene TRBV28 combines with J gene TRBJ2-3, with TRBD2 matching over 8 bases. After removal of 5 bases from V and 0 bases from J, the junction contained 22 bases not matched to a gene. CDR1 is MDHEN and CDR2 is SYDVKM in the germline V gene. CDR3 length: 21 amino acids. CDR3 DNA: TGTGCCAGCAGTGATCCGGGGGGGGTCTCGGCGACTAGCTCGAGCACAGATACGCAGTATTTT. This encodes CASSDPGGVSATSSSTDTQYF.

The chain links TRBV5-1 to TRBJ1-5; 10 nucleotides agree with TRBD1. Germline V gene data show CDR1 as SGHRS and CDR2 as YFSETQ. The CDR3 runs to 16 residues. Trimming removed 0 bases from V and 6 bases from J; junction bases left unmatched: 6. The CDR3 reads CASSLGIGTGVQPQHF. In DNA, the CDR3 is TGCGCCAGCAGCTTGGGTATCGGGACAGGGGTTCAGCCCCAGCATTTT. The whole variable domain, remainder taken from reference TRBV5-1 and TRBJ1-5, is KAGVTQTPRYLIKTRGQQVTLSCSPISGHRSVSWYQQTPGQGLQFLFEYFSETQRNKGNFPGRFSGRQFSNSRSEMNVSTLELGDSALYLCASSLGIGTGVQPQHFGDGTRLSIL.

This chain joins TRBV7-2 and TRBJ2-1; perhaps TRBD2 as D (5 bases). The ends were cut back, 3 bases at V and 0 bases at J, with 9 bases in the middle. The germline V gene encodes CDR1 SGHTA and CDR2 FQGNSA. The CDR3 sequence is 15 residues long. CDR3 region: CASSFSGSSYNEQFF. CDR3 nucleotides: TGTGCCAGCAGCTTTTCGGGGAGCTCCTACAATGAGCAGTTCTTC.

This clone has just one count. The genes are TRBV7-2 and TRBJ2-6; maybe TRBD2 (5 bases). The CDR3 totals 16 residues. Trimming stripped 2 bases from V and 7 bases from J, with 15 bases between. Germline lookup yields CDR1 SGHTA and CDR2 FQGNSA. CDR3 in amino acids: CASSLSSFTSANVLTF. DNA of the CDR3: TGTGCCAGCAGCTTATCAAGCTTCACTAGTGCCAACGTCCTGACTTTC.

The chain recombines TRBV6-2 or TRBV6-3 with TRBJ2-2; 9 nucleotides match TRBD1. Losses at the gene ends were 4 bases for V and 4 bases for J; bases not matched to a gene: 4. CDR1 is MNHEY, CDR2 SVGEGT, per germline. The CDR3 is 15 amino acids. CDR3 loop: CASSWTGVRTGELFF. CDR3 DNA: TGTGCCAGCAGTTGGACAGGGGTCCGCACCGGGGAGCTGTTTTTT.

A remark on this clone: Germline and junction disagree at one end, which may indicate a read error. The chain employs TRBV7-7 and TRBJ2-1; 9 bases agree with TRBD1. CDR1 and CDR2 (germline): SSHAT, FNYEAQ (reference sequence). This CDR3 region has 15 residues. The CDR3 sequence: CASSFLQGAGNEQFF. The CDR3 DNA is TGTGCTAGCAGCTTCCTACAGGGGGCGGGAAATGAGCAGTTCTTC. The full variable domain, rest sourced from reference TRBV7-7 and TRBJ2-1, is GAGVSQSPRYKVTKRGQDVTLRCDPISSHATLYWYQQALGQGPEFLTYFNYEAQPDKSGLPSDRFSAERPEGSISTLTIQRTEQRDSAMYRCASSFLQGAGNEQFFGPGTRLTVL.

This clone was observed once. One junction end does not reproduce the germline sequence, and a read error may be involved. The rearrangement links TRBV3-1 (or the pseudogene TRBV3-2) to TRBJ2-2, with TRBD2 identical over 9 bases. The CDR3 is 15 amino acids. Germline CDR1 LGHDT, CDR2 YNNKEL (reference sequence). The CDR3 bases are TGTGCCAGCAGCCGGAGTGGCGGGAGGGCCGGAGAGCTGTTTTTT. Translation gives CASSRSGGRAGELFF.

V gene TRBV30 combines with J gene TRBJ1-5; D gene unclear. Trimming took off 1 base at V and 4 bases at J, with 8 bases between the two ends. The CDR3 is 13 amino acids. Germline CDR1 is GTSNPN and CDR2 is SVGIG (reference sequence). CDR3 DNA sequence: TGTGCCTGGAGTGCGGACTTAAATCAGCCCCAGCATTTT. Encoded protein: CAWSADLNQPQHF.

The V and J genes are TRBV5-4 and TRBJ2-3, with 8 bases identical to TRBD1. The CDR3 is 17 residues long. Trimming removed 0 bases from V and 5 bases from J; junction bases left unmatched: 11. Per the germline V gene, CDR1 is SGHNT and CDR2 is YYREEE (reference sequence). In DNA, the CDR3 is TGTGCCAGCAGCTTGGGGACAGGGCCGCCTGGGAGAGATACGCAGTATTTT. It is translated as CASSLGTGPPGRDTQYF.

This clone was picked up one time. The J gene is TRBJ1-1, the V gene TRBV28; 9 bases match TRBD1. Germline V gene sequence: CDR1 MDHEN, CDR2 SYDVKM. This CDR3 comprises 14 residues. With 3 bases clipped from V and 5 bases from J, the junction kept 4 bases outside the gene matches. The CDR3 coding sequence is TGTGCCAGCAGTTTGACAGGGGGAGAAACTGAAGCTTTCTTT. This gives the protein CASSLTGGETEAFF.